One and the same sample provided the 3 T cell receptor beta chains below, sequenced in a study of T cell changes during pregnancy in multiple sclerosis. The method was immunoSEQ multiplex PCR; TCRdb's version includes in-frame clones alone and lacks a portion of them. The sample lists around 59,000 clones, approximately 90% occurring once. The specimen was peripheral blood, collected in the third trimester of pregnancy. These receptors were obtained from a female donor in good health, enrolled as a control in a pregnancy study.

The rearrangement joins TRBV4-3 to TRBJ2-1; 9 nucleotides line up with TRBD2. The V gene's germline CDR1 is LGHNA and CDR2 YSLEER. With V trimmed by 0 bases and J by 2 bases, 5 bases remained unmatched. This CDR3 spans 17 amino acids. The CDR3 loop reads CASSQEAAGGTYNEQFF. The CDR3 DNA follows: TGCGCCAGCAGCCAAGAGGCAGCGGGGGGTACCTACAATGAGCAGTTCTTC.

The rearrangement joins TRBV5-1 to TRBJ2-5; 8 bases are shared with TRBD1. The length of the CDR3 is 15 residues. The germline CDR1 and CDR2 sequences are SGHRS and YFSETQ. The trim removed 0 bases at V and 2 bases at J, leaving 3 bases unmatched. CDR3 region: CASSLAHRGQETQYF. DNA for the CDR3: TGCGCCAGCAGCTTGGCGCACAGGGGGCAAGAGACCCAGTACTTC.

In DNA form, the CDR3 reads TGTGCCAGTAGTATAGGAGGGTCTTTCTACAATGAGCAGTTCTTC. Its protein product is CASSIGGSFYNEQFF. This chain links TRBV19 with TRBJ2-1; possible D gene TRBD2, 5 bases. CDR3 length equals 15 residues. V was clipped by 1 base and J by 3 bases, with 10 bases between them. CDR1 LNHDA and CDR2 SQIVND come from the germline V gene (reference sequence).